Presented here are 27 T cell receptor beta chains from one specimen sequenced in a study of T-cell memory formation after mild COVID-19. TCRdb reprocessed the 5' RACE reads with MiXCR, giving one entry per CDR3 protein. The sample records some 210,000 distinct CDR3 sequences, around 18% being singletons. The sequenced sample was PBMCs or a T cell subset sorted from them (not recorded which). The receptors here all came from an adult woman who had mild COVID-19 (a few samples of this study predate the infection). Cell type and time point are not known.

The CDR3 DNA reads TGTGCCAGCAGTTTGTTCCGGGGGACCGAAGCTTTCTTT. It yields the protein CASSLFRGTEAFF. The chain joins TRBV12-3 or TRBV12-4 to TRBJ1-1, with TRBD1 as a possible D gene (5 bases). V dropped 3 bases and J dropped 8 bases, with 13 bases sitting between them. There are 13 residues in the CDR3.

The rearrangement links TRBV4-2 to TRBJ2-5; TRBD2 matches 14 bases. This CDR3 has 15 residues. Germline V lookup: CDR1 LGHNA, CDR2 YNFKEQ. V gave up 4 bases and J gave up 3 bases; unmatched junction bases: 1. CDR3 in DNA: TGTGCCAGCAGCCGGGGACTAGCGGGGGAAGAGACCCAGTACTTC. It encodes CASSRGLAGEETQYF.

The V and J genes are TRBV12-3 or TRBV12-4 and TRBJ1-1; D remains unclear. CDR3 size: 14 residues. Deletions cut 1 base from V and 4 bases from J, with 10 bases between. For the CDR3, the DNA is TGTGCCAGCAGTTTAGTAACAATGGGCACTGAAGCTTTCTTT. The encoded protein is CASSLVTMGTEAFF.

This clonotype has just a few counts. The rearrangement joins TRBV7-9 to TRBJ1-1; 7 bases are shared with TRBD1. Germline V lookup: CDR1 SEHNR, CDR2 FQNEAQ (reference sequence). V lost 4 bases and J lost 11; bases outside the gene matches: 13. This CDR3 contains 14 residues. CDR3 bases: TGTGCCAGCAGCTCTTCCGGGGACAGCCAGCTTGCTTTCTTT. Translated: CASSSSGDSQLAFF. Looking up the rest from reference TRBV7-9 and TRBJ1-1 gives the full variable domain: DTGVSQNPRHKITKRGQNVTFRCDPISEHNRLYWYRQTLGQGPEFLTYFQNEAQLEKSRLLSDRFSAERPKGSFSTLEIQRTEQGDSAMYLCASSSSGDSQLAFFGQGTRLTVV.

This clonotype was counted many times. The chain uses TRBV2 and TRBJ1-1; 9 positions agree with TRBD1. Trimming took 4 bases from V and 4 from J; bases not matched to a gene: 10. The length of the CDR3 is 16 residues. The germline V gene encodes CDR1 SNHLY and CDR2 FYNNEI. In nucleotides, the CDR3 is TGTGCCAGCAGTGTACGTGGACAGGGGTTCGGCACTGAAGCTTTCTTT. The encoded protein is CASSVRGQGFGTEAFF.

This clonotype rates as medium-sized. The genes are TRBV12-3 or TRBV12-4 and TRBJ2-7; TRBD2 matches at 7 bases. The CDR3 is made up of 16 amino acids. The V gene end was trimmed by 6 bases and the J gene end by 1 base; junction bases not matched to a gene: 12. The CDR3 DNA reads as TGTGCCAGCAGCTCCGGTCTAGCGGCAGCATCCTACGAGCAGTACTTC. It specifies CASSSGLAAASYEQYF.

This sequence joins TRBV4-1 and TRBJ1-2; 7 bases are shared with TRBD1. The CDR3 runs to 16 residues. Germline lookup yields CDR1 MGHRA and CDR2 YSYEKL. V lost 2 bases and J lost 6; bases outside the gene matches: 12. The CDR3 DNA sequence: TGCGCCAGCAGCCAACTGGATATCTTACAGGGGAATGGCTACACCTTC. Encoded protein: CASSQLDILQGNGYTF.

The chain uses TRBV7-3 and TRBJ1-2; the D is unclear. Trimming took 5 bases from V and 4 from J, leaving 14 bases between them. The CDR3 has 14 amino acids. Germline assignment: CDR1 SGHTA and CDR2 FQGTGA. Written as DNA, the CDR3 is TGTGCCAGCAGCCCCGGGAACAGCCTCTATGGCTACACCTTC. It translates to CASSPGNSLYGYTF. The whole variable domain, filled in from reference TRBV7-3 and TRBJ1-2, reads GAGVSQTPSNKVTEKGKYVELRCDPISGHTALYWYRQSLGQGPEFLIYFQGTGAADDSGLPNDRFFAVRPEGSVSTLKIQRTERGDSAVYLCASSPGNSLYGYTFGSGTRLTVV.

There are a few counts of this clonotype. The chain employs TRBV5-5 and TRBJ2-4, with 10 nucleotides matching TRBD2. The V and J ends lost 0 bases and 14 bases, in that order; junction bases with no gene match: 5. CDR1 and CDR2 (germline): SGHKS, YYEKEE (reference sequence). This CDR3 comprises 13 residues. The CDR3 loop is CASSLELAGREYF. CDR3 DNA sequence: TGTGCCAGCAGCTTGGAACTAGCGGGGAGGGAGTACTTC.

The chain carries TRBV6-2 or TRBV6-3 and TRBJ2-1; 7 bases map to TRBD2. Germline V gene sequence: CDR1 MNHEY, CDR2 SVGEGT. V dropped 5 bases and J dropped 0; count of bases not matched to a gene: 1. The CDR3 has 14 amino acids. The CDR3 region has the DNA TGTGCCAGCAGTCGGGGGGACTCCTACAATGAGCAGTTCTTC. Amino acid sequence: CASSRGDSYNEQFF.

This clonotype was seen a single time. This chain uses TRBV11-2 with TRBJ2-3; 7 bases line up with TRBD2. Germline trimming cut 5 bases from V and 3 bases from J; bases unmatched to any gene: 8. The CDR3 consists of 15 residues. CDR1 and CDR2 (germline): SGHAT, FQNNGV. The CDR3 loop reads CASSPWSSGTDTQYF. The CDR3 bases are TGTGCCAGCAGCCCCTGGTCTAGCGGTACAGATACGCAGTATTTT. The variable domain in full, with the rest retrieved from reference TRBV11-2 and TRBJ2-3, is EAGVAQSPRYKIIEKRQSVAFWCNPISGHATLYWYQQILGQGPKLLIQFQNNGVVDDSQLPKDRFSAERLKGVDSTLKIQPAKLEDSAVYLCASSPWSSGTDTQYFGPGTRLTVL.

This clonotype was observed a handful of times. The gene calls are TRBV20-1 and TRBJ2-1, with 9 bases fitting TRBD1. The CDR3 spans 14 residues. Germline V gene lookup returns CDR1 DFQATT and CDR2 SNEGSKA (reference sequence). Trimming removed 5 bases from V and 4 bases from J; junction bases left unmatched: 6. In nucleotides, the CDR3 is TGCAGTGCTCAAAGACAGGGGGGATACAATGAGCAGTTCTTC. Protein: CSAQRQGGYNEQFF.

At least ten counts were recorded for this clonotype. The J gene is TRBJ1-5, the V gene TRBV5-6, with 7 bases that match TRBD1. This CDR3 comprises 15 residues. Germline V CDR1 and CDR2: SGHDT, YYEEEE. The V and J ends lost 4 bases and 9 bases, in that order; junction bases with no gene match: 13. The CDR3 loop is CASSQGTDPLTPQHF. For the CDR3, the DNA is TGTGCCAGCAGCCAGGGGACAGACCCGTTGACGCCCCAGCATTTT.

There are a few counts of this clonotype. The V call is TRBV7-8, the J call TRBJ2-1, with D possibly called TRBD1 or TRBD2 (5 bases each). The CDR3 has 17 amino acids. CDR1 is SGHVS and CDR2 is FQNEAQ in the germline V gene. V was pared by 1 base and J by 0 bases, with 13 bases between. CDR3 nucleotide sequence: TGTGCCAGCAGCTTAGGGACCGGGGACGTCTCCTACAATGAGCAGTTCTTC. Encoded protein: CASSLGTGDVSYNEQFF.

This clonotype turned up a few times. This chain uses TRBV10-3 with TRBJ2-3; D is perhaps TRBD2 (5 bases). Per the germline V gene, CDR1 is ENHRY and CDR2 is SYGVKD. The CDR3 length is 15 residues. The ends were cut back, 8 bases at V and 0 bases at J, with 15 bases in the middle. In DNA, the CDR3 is TGTGCCATCGCTCCGAGGGAGACTAGCACAGATACGCAGTATTTT. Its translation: CAIAPRETSTDTQYF.

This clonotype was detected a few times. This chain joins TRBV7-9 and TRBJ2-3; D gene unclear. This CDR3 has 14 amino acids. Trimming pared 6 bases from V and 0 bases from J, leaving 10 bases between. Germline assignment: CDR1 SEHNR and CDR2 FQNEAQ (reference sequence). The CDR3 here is CASSYGLSTDTQYF. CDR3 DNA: TGTGCCAGCAGTTATGGGCTAAGCACAGATACGCAGTATTTT.

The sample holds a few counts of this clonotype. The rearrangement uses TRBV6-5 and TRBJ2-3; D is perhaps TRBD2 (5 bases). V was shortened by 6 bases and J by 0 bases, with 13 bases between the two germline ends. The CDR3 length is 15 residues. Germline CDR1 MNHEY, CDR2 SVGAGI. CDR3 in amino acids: CASRTGGPSTDTQYF. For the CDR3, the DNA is TGTGCCAGCAGAACCGGAGGCCCTAGCACAGATACGCAGTATTTT.

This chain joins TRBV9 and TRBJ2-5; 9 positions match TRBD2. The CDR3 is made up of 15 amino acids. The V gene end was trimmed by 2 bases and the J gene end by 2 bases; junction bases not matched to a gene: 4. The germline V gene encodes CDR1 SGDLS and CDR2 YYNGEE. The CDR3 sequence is CASSVSSGGQETQYF. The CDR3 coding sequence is TGTGCCAGCAGCGTCAGTAGCGGGGGTCAAGAGACCCAGTACTTC.

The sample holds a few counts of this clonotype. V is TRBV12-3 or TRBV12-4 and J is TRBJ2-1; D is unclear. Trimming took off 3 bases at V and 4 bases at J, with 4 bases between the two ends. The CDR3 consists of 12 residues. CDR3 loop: CASSFSYNEQFF. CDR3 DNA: TGTGCCAGCAGTTTCTCGTACAATGAGCAGTTCTTC.

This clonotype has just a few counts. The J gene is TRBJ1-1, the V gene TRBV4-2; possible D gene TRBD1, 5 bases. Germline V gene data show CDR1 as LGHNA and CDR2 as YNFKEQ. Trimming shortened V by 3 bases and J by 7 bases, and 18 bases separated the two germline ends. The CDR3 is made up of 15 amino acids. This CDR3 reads CASSQESALRVEAFF. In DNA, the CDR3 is TGTGCCAGCAGCCAGGAATCGGCCCTCAGGGTTGAAGCTTTCTTT.

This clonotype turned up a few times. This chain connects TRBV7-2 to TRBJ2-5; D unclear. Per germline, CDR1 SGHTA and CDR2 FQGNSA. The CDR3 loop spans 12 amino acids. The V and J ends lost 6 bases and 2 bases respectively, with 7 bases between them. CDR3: CASRDPQETQYF. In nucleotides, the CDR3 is TGTGCCAGCAGAGACCCACAAGAGACCCAGTACTTC.

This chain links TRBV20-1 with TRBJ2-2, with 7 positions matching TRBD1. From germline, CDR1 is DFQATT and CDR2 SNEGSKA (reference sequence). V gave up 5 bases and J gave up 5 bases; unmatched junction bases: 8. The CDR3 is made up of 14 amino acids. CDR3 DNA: TGCAGTGCTGGAAGTGCCAGGGGGACCGGGGAGCTGTTTTTT. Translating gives CSAGSARGTGELFF.

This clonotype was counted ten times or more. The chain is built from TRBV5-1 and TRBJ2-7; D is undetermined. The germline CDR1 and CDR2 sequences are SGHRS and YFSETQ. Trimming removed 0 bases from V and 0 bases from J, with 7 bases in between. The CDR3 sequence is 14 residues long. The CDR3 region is CASSLAGLSYEQYF. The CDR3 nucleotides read TGCGCCAGCAGCTTGGCCGGGCTCTCCTACGAGCAGTACTTC.

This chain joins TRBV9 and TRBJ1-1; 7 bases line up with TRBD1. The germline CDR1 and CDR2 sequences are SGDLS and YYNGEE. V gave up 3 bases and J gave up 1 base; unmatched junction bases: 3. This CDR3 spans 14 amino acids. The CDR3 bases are TGTGCCAGCAGCGCGAGGGACAGGAACACTGAAGCTTTCTTT. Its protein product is CASSARDRNTEAFF. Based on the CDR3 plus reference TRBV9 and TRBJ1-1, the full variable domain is DSGVTQTPKHLITATGQRVTLRCSPRSGDLSVYWYQQSLDQGLQFLIQYYNGEERAKGNILERFSAQQFPDLHSELNLSSLELGDSALYFCASSARDRNTEAFFGQGTRLTVV.

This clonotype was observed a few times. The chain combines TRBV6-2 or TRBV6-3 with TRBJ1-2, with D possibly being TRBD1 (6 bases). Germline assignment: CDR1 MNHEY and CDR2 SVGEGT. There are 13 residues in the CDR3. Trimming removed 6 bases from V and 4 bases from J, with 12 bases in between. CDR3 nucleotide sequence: TGTGCCAGCAGCCTTACAGGGTTCTATGGCTACACCTTC. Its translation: CASSLTGFYGYTF.

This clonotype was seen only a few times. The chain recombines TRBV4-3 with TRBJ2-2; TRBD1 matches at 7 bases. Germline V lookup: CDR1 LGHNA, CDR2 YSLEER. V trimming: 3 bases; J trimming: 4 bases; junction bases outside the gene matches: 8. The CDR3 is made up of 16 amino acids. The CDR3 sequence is CASSQPTGASTGELFF. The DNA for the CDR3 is TGCGCCAGCAGCCAGCCAACAGGGGCGAGCACCGGGGAGCTGTTTTTT.

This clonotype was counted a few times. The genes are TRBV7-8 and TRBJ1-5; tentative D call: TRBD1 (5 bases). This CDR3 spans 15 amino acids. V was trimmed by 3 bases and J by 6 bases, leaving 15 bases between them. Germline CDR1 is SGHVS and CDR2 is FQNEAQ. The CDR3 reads CASSFSREYGQPQHF. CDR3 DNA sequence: TGTGCCAGCAGCTTCTCCAGGGAGTATGGTCAGCCCCAGCATTTT.